The clone carrying this T cell receptor (beta chain) was detected only once. Germline assignment: CDR1 MNHEY and CDR2 SMNVEV (reference sequence). The length of the CDR3 is 13 residues. With 4 bases removed from V and 3 bases from J, the gap between germline ends came to 9 bases. TCRdb's copy holds only in-frame clones and misses some; the assay was immunoSEQ multiplex PCR. The sample has about 130,000 clones; 80% to 95% are singletons. The record originates from a study of control samples from healthy donors and cancer patients. The rearrangement uses TRBV27 and TRBJ1-1; a weak D match, TRBD1 (5 bases). The TCR originated in a man aged 18 to 30 in good health. Sequenced input: blood. CDR3 amino acids: CASSWGIYTEAFF. Here the CDR3 DNA reads TGTGCCAGCAGTTGGGGGATCTACACTGAAGCTTTCTTT.